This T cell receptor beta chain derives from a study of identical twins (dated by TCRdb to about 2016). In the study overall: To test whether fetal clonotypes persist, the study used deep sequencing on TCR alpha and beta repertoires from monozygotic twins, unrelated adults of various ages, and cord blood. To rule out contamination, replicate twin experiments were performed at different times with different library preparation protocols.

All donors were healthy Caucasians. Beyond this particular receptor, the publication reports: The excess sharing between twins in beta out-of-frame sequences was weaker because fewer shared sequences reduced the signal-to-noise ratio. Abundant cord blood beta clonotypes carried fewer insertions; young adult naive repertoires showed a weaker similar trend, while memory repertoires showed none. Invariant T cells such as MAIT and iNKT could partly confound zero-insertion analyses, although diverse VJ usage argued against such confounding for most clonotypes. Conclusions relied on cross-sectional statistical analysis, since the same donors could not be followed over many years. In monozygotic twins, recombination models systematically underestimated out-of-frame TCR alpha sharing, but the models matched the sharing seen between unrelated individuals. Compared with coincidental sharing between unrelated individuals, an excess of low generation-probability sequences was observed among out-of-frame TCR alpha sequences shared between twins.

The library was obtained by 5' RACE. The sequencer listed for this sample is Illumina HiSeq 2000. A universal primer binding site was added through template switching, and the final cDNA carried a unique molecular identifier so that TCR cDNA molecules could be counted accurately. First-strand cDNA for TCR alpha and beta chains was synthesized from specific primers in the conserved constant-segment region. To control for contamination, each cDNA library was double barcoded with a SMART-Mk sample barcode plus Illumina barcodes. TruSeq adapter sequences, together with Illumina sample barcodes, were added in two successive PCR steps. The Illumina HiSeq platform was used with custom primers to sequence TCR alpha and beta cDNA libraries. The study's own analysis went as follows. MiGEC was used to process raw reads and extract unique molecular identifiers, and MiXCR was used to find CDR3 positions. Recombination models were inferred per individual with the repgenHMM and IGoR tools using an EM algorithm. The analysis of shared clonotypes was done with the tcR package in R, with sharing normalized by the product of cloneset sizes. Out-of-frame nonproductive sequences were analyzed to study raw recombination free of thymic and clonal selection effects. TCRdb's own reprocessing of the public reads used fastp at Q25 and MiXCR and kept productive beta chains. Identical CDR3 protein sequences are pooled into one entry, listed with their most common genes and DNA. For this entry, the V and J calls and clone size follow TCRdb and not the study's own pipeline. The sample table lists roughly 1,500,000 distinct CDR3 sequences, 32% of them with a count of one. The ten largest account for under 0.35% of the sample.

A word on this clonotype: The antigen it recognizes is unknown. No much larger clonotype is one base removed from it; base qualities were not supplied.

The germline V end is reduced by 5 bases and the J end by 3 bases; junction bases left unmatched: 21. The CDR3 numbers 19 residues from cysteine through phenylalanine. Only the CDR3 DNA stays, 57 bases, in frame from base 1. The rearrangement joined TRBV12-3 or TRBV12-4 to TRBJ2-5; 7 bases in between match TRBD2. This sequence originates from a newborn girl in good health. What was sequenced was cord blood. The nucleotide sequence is TGTGCCAGCAGTCCGGGGTGGGGACCCCTGATCCTAGCGGAAGAGACCCAGTACTTC. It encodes CASSPGWGPLILAEETQYF.